This T cell receptor beta chain comes out of a study of regulatory dendritic cells for organ transplantation. Study context: Dendritic cell cultures received LPS on day 6. Whole-study results and caveats: Alloreactive memory CD8+ T cell pools varied considerably between individuals. Memory T cells were less diverse than naive, with memory CD8+ most oligoclonal.

The V gene lost 3 bases and the J gene lost 3 bases, with 6 bases spanning the gap. This CDR3 is built from 13 residues. Looked up from germline, CDR1 is SGHTA and CDR2 is FQGNSA. Remarks on this clone: What it binds is unknown.

Sorted subsets were CFSE-labeled and cultured roughly five days with allogeneic dendritic cells. Using immunoSEQ multiplex PCR, the repertoire was profiled, and TCRdb retains in-frame clones only, with some absent. The table includes about 20,000 clones, approximately 80% detected once. The V call is TRBV7-2, the J call TRBJ2-1; no firm D call. The source is a human donor in good health. The material sequenced was memory CD4+ T cells from blood cultured with regulatory dendritic cells. Subset defined: CD45RO+ memory T cells. The CDR3 region has the DNA TGTGCCAGCAGCTTGTTCCTCTACAATGAGCAGTTCTTC. Translated: CASSLFLYNEQFF. Based on the CDR3 plus reference TRBV7-2 and TRBJ2-1, the full variable domain is GAGVSQSPSNKVTEKGKDVELRCDPISGHTALYWYRQSLGQGLEFLIYFQGNSAPDKSGLPSDRFSAERTGGSVSTLTIQRTQQEDSAVYLCASSLFLYNEQFFGPGTRLTVL.